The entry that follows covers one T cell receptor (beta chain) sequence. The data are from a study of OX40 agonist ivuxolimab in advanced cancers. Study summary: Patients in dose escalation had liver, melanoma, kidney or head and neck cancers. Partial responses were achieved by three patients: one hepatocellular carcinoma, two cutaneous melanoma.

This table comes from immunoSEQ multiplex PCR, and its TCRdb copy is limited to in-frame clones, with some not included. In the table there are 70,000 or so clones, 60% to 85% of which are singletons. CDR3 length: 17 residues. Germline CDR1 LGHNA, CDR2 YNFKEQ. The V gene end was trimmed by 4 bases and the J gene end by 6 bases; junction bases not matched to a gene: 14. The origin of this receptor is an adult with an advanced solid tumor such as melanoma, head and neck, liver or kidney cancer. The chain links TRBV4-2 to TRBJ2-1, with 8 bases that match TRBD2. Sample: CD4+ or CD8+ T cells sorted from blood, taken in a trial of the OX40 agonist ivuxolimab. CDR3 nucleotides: TGTGCCAGCAGCCCTAAGCCCGAGGTCGGGGGGGGCAATGAGCAGTTCTTC. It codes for CASSPKPEVGGGNEQFF.